This T cell receptor (beta chain) was identified during a study of T cell responses to AZD1222 COVID-19 vaccine. Study background: Combined were second doses at about 4 or about 12 weeks. Overall study findings and caveats: At baseline, just 6 or 7 AZD1222 recipients tested seropositive. Among vaccine-associated CD4 TCRs, coverage spanned spike, with dominance at 160-218 and 743-854. Unmutated regions of variants are reportedly targeted by nearly half of spike-specific TCRs.

Turning to this clone: Its antigen is unidentified.

Per the germline V gene, CDR1 is SEHNR and CDR2 is FQNEAQ (reference sequence). V shed 4 bases and J shed 3 bases, with 16 bases lying between them. The CDR3 consists of 16 residues. Generated by immunoSEQ multiplex PCR, the TCRdb table keeps only in-frame clones and is missing some. This table has 110,000 to 150,000 clones, about 91% appearing once. This material consisted of peripheral blood, taken on day 0 of AZD1222 vaccination. V usage is TRBV7-9 and J usage is TRBJ1-5, with D perhaps matching TRBD1 (5 bases). This clonotype originated in an adult in good health. CDR3 protein: CASSSTRDGHNQPQHF. The CDR3, as DNA: TGTGCCAGCAGCTCAACCCGGGACGGTCACAATCAGCCCCAGCATTTT.